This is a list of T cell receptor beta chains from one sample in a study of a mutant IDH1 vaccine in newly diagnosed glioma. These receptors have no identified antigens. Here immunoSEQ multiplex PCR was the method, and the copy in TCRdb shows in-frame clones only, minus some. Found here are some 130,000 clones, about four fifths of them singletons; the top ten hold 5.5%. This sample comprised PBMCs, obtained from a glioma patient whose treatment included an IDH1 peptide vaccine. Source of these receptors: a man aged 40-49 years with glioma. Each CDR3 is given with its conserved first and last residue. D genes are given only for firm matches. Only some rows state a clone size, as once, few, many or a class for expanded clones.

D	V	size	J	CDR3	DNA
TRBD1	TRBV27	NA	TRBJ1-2	CASRRPGTGFDWDGYTF	TGTGCCAGCAGACGACCCGGGACAGGGTTTGATTGGGATGGCTACACCTTC
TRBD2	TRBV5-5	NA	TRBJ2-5	CASSLGGTSIKTQYF	TGTGCCAGCAGCTTGGGCGGGACTAGCATTAAGACCCAGTACTTC
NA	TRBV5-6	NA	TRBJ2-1	CASSHATRDEQFF	TGTGCCAGCAGCCACGCTACTAGGGATGAGCAGTTCTTC
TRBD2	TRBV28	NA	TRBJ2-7	CASSPSGRDYEQYF	TGTGCCAGCAGCCCCAGCGGGAGGGATTACGAGCAGTACTTC
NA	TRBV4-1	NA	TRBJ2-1	CASSPPGSIFSYNEQFF	TGCGCCAGCAGTCCTCCTGGTTCGATATTTAGTTACAATGAGCAGTTCTTC
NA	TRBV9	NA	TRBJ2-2	CASSPTNTGELFF	TGTGCCAGCAGCCCAACGAACACCGGGGAGCTGTTTTTT
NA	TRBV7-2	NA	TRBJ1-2	CASRDGTRNGYTF	TGTGCCAGCAGGGACGGGACAAGGAATGGCTACACCTTC
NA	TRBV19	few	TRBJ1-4	CASQELLRGGGEKLFF	TGTGCCAGCCAGGAACTACTGCGGGGGGGCGGTGAAAAACTGTTTTTT
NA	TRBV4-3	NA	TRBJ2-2	CASSHGRSFTGELFF	TGCGCCAGCAGCCACGGACGGTCGTTCACCGGGGAGCTGTTTTTT
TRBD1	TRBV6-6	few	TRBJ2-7	CASSSLGQGRTYEQYF	TGTGCCAGCAGTTCTCTCGGACAGGGCCGAACCTACGAGCAGTACTTC
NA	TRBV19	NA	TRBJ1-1	CASSQVRGTEAFF	TGTGCCAGTAGCCAAGTACGGGGGACTGAAGCTTTCTTT
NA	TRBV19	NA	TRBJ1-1	CASSISYYTEAFF	TGTGCCAGTAGTATTTCCTACTACACTGAAGCTTTCTTT
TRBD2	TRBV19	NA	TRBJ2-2	CASSRLAGGPRTAGELFF	TGTGCCAGTAGTCGACTAGCGGGGGGGCCGAGGACCGCCGGGGAGCTGTTTTTT
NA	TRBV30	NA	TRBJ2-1	CAWSKGGPLNEQFF	TGTGCCTGGAGTAAGGGCGGACCTTTGAATGAGCAGTTCTTC
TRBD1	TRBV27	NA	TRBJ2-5	CASSPRDRGIRETQYF	TGTGCCAGCAGTCCCCGGGACAGGGGAATTAGGGAGACCCAGTACTTC
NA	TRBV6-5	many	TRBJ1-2	CASGGPLRGYTF	TGTGCCAGCGGGGGGCCCCTGAGAGGCTACACCTTC